These T cell receptor beta chains were read from a single sample in a study of T cell responses to AZD1222 COVID-19 vaccine. The protocol was immunoSEQ multiplex PCR, while the TCRdb copy is restricted to in-frame clones and leaves out a portion. Here the sample spans more than 140,000 clones, approximately 90% being singletons. The material was peripheral blood, obtained on day 0 of MenACWY control vaccination. These receptors originate from an adult in good health. Each CDR3 is given with its conserved first and last residue. A D gene is named only where the DNA matches it firmly. Size is omitted from some rows. Given values are once, few, many or a class for expanded clones.

. TRBJ1-2 TRBV15 . CATSRDLWDKHGYTF TGTGCCACCAGCAGAGATCTTTGGGACAAGCATGGCTACACCTTC
. TRBJ2-5 TRBV2 . CASSDIDAAGETQYF TGTGCCAGCAGTGATATTGATGCAGCTGGGGAGACCCAGTACTTC
. TRBJ2-7 TRBV7-9 . CARLQRAGIYEQYF TGTGCCAGGCTACAGAGGGCGGGGATCTACGAGCAGTACTTC
TRBD2 TRBJ2-2 TRBV5-1 . CASSPPGGAGELFF TGCGCCAGCAGCCCCCCGGGAGGTGCCGGGGAGCTGTTTTTT
TRBD1 TRBJ1-5 TRBV6-6 . CASIHRGNQPQHF TGTGCCAGCATCCACAGGGGAAATCAGCCCCAGCATTTT
TRBD2 TRBJ2-2 TRBV14 . CASSQDWGLNTGELFF TGTGCCAGCAGCCAAGATTGGGGACTAAACACCGGGGAGCTGTTTTTT
TRBD1 TRBJ1-5 TRBV11-2 . CASSPRTGRLSQPQHF TGTGCCAGCAGCCCTAGGACAGGCCGGCTCAGTCAGCCCCAGCATTTT
TRBD1 TRBJ1-3 TRBV15 . CATSSRDRGLNTIYF TGTGCCACCAGCAGTAGGGACAGGGGGCTAAACACCATATATTTT
TRBD1 TRBJ1-6 TRBV4-3 . CASSLGTGNSPLHF TGCGCCAGCAGCCTCGGGACAGGGAATTCACCCCTCCACTTT
TRBD1 TRBJ2-5 TRBV19 . CATKRTGESETQYF TGTGCCACTAAGAGGACAGGGGAATCAGAGACCCAGTACTTC
. TRBJ1-2 TRBV14 . CASSPERTDGYTF TGTGCCAGCAGCCCAGAGCGGACAGATGGCTACACCTTC
. TRBJ1-5 TRBV11-2 . CASSSRIGAQHF TGTGCCAGCAGCTCTCGCATCGGGGCCCAGCATTTT
. TRBJ2-5 TRBV7-3 once CASSPQQGRGETQYF TGTGCCAGCAGCCCCCAACAGGGACGAGGGGAGACCCAGTACTTC
TRBD1 TRBJ2-6 TRBV9 . CASSVAGTAGANVLTF TGTGCCAGCAGCGTCGCAGGGACAGCTGGGGCCAACGTCCTGACTTTC
. TRBJ2-7 TRBV5-1 . CASSLGIGYEQYF TGCGCCAGCAGCTTGGGGATCGGCTACGAGCAGTACTTC
. TRBJ1-1 TRBV6-1 medium-sized CASSEPAHPMNTEAFF TGTGCCAGCAGTGAACCCGCTCATCCCATGAACACTGAAGCTTTCTTT
. TRBJ2-7 TRBV6-5 . CASKLRGASYEQYF TGTGCCAGCAAACTCAGGGGCGCTTCCTACGAGCAGTACTTC
TRBD1 TRBJ1-5 TRBV7-8 . CASSFRGDLDQPQHF TGTGCCAGCAGCTTCAGGGGGGATTTGGATCAGCCCCAGCATTTT
. TRBJ2-1 TRBV20-1 . CSAAGYNEQFF TGCAGTGCTGCGGGCTACAATGAGCAGTTCTTC
TRBD2 TRBJ2-1 TRBV5-8 once CASLASGRAFEQFF TGTGCCAGCCTTGCCAGCGGGAGAGCTTTTGAGCAGTTCTTC
TRBD1 TRBJ1-1 TRBV6-1 . CASGPRDREQAFF TGTGCCAGCGGACCCCGGGACAGGGAGCAAGCTTTCTTT
. TRBJ1-3 TRBV28 . CASSLMGSSGNTIYF TGTGCCAGCAGTTTAATGGGTAGCTCTGGAAACACCATATATTTT
. TRBJ2-7 TRBV7-2 . CASAWRVPYEQYF TGTGCCAGCGCTTGGCGGGTCCCCTACGAGCAGTACTTC
. TRBJ1-6 TRBV5-1 . CASRAGDVNSPLHF TGCGCCAGCAGGGCCGGAGACGTCAATTCACCCCTCCACTTT
. TRBJ1-1 TRBV7-3 . CASSPGLAVTEAFF TGTGCCAGCAGCCCCGGACTCGCCGTCACTGAAGCTTTCTTT
. TRBJ1-1 TRBV3-1/TRBV3-2 . CASSQVSGHTEAFF TGTGCCAGCAGCCAAGTCAGCGGGCACACTGAAGCTTTCTTT
. TRBJ2-2 TRBV4-1 . CASSTRQVTTGELFF TGCGCCAGCAGCACCCGACAGGTGACAACCGGGGAGCTGTTTTTT
. TRBJ2-6 TRBV9 . CASSVATVNWGQGANVLTF TGTGCCAGCAGCGTAGCTACTGTGAACTGGGGCCAAGGGGCCAACGTCCTGACTTTC